The T cell receptor beta chain under discussion was sequenced for a study of identical twins. CDR3 length: 11 residues. Trimming stripped 1 base from V and 8 bases from J, with 7 bases between. The V gene's germline CDR1 is SGHRS and CDR2 YFSETQ. TCRdb re-called the 5' RACE reads with MiXCR, one entry per CDR3 protein. The sample comprises 1.5 million to 2 million distinct CDR3 sequences, about 31% of which are singletons, and more than 0.25% rests with the top ten. In this sample, this clonotype turned up a few times. V and J are TRBV5-1 and TRBJ2-7; the D gene is possibly TRBD1 (5 bases). The sequenced sample was cord blood. This sequence was found in a newborn girl in good health. CDR3 sequence reads: CASSLQGQQYF. The CDR3 DNA is TGCGCCAGCAGCTTGCAGGGTCAGCAGTACTTC.